Sequencing of this T cell receptor beta chain was carried out in a study of identical twins. The CDR3 is 15 amino acids. CDR1 and CDR2 (germline): SEHNR, FQNEAQ (reference sequence). The V segment lost 1 base and the J segment 2 bases; nucleotides outside the gene matches: 2. TCRdb re-called the 5' RACE reads with MiXCR, one entry per CDR3 protein. The sample yields roughly 350,000 distinct CDR3 sequences, 12% seen once. The same data also went into a second study, on yellow fever vaccine responses in identical twins.

The chain is built from TRBV7-9 and TRBJ2-3, with 8 bases identical to TRBD2. The sequenced material came from CD8+ T cells sorted from blood. The source of this sequence is a woman aged 18 to 35 in good health. The CDR3 nucleotides read TGTGCCAGCAGCTTAGTGCGGGAGGTCACAGATACGCAGTATTTT. This translates into CASSLVREVTDTQYF. The entire variable domain, with the rest obtained from reference TRBV7-9 and TRBJ2-3, is as follows: DTGVSQNPRHKITKRGQNVTFRCDPISEHNRLYWYRQTLGQGPEFLTYFQNEAQLEKSRLLSDRFSAERPKGSFSTLEIQRTEQGDSAMYLCASSLVREVTDTQYFGPGTRLTVL.